Listed below are T cell receptor beta chains from one sample, sequenced in a study of blood T cell repertoires in COVID-19. The protocol was immunoSEQ multiplex PCR, while the TCRdb copy is restricted to in-frame clones and leaves out a portion. The sample consists of tens of thousands of clones, 87% of them appearing once. The sample was peripheral blood. These receptors originate from a human donor with active COVID-19. The donor label of this sample is uncertain. The CDR3 runs from the conserved cysteine through the conserved F or W. A D gene is named only where the DNA matches it firmly. Not every row has a clone size; where given, it reads once, few, many or a size class.

j_call: TRBJ2-1; clone_size: .; d_call: .; v_call: TRBV9; cdr3_nt: TGTGCCAGCAGCGTAGACCCGAGCTCCTACAATGAGCAGTTCTTC; cdr3_aa: CASSVDPSSYNEQFF
j_call: TRBJ2-1; clone_size: .; d_call: TRBD2; v_call: TRBV29-1; cdr3_nt: TGCAGCGCCTCGGGGGGGTCCAATGAGCAGTTCTTC; cdr3_aa: CSASGGSNEQFF
j_call: TRBJ2-1; clone_size: few; d_call: .; v_call: TRBV4-1; cdr3_nt: TGCGCCAGCAGCCAGGCCGGCACTAGCAGTGAGCAGTTCTTC; cdr3_aa: CASSQAGTSSEQFF
j_call: TRBJ2-1; clone_size: .; d_call: TRBD2; v_call: TRBV6-6; cdr3_nt: TGTGCCAGCAGTTTGAGCGGGAAAGTTGATGAGCAGTTCTTC; cdr3_aa: CASSLSGKVDEQFF
j_call: TRBJ2-1; clone_size: .; d_call: TRBD2; v_call: TRBV19; cdr3_nt: TGTGCCAGTAGTATAGAAGGACTAGCGGGGGGGAATGAGCAGTTCTTC; cdr3_aa: CASSIEGLAGGNEQFF
j_call: TRBJ2-7; clone_size: .; d_call: TRBD1; v_call: TRBV28; cdr3_nt: TGTGCCAGCAGCCGCACCGGACAGGGTGACGAGCAGTACTTC; cdr3_aa: CASSRTGQGDEQYF
j_call: TRBJ2-1; clone_size: .; d_call: TRBD2; v_call: TRBV9; cdr3_nt: TGTGCCAGCAGCGGAGCGGGAGGGCCGAATGAGCAGTTCTTC; cdr3_aa: CASSGAGGPNEQFF
j_call: TRBJ1-1; clone_size: .; d_call: .; v_call: TRBV6-2/TRBV6-3; cdr3_nt: TGTGCCAGCAGTGGCGGGGGTATGGGGTGGAGGACTGAAGCTTTCTTT; cdr3_aa: CASSGGGMGWRTEAFF
j_call: TRBJ1-6; clone_size: .; d_call: .; v_call: TRBV25-1; cdr3_nt: TGTGCCAGCGCTCAAGAGGGATCACCCCTCCACTTT; cdr3_aa: CASAQEGSPLHF
j_call: TRBJ2-1; clone_size: .; d_call: .; v_call: TRBV14; cdr3_nt: TGTGCCAGCAGCCAGGCATTGTGGGGAGGCTCCTACAATGAGCAGTTCTTC; cdr3_aa: CASSQALWGGSYNEQFF
j_call: TRBJ2-7; clone_size: .; d_call: .; v_call: TRBV4-3; cdr3_nt: TGCGCCAGCAGCCAGACCCCCTTCAGGAACTACGAGCAGTACTTC; cdr3_aa: CASSQTPFRNYEQYF
j_call: TRBJ2-7; clone_size: once; d_call: .; v_call: TRBV5-1; cdr3_nt: TGCGCCAGCAGCTTGGCGGGCTCAGGGAAGCCTGGCGCCCTATACGAGCAGTACTTC; cdr3_aa: CASSLAGSGKPGALYEQYF
j_call: TRBJ2-2; clone_size: .; d_call: TRBD2; v_call: TRBV6-1; cdr3_nt: TGTGCCAGCAGTGGCACTAGCGGGAGGGGGGTCGGGGAGCTGTTTTTT; cdr3_aa: CASSGTSGRGVGELFF
j_call: TRBJ1-1; clone_size: .; d_call: .; v_call: TRBV29-1; cdr3_nt: TGCAGCGCTCTTCCAGGTTCGGGGACTGAAGCTTTCTTT; cdr3_aa: CSALPGSGTEAFF
j_call: TRBJ2-7; clone_size: few; d_call: .; v_call: TRBV28; cdr3_nt: TGTGCCAGCAGCGCACACCGATACGAGCAGTACTTC; cdr3_aa: CASSAHRYEQYF
j_call: TRBJ2-1; clone_size: .; d_call: .; v_call: TRBV6-5; cdr3_nt: TGTGCCAGCACCCACAAGAGGGACAATGAGCAGTTCTTC; cdr3_aa: CASTHKRDNEQFF